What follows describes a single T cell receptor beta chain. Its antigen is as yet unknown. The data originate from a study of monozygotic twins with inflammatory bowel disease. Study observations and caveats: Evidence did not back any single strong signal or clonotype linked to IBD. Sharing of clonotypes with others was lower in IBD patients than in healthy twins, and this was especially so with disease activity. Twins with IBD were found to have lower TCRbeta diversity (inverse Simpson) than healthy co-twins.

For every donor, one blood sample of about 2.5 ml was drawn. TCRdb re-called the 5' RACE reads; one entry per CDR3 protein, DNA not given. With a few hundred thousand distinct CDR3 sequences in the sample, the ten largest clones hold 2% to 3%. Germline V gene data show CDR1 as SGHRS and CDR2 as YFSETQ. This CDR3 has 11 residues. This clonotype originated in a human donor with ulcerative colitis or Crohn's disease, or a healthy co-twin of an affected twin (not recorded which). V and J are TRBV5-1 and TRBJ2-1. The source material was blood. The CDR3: CASSLSSEQFF.